The 10 T cell receptor beta chains presented below share a single source sample, sequenced in a study of T cell repertoires in cytomegalovirus infection. The antigens of these receptors remain unknown. TCRdb re-called the reads with MiXCR, one entry per CDR3 protein. The data hold about 770,000 distinct CDR3 sequences, with 25% to 35% observed a single time. The specimen was cultured CD8+ T cells from PBMCs, collected from culture after CMV antigen stimulation. The receptors were sampled from a human donor in good health (CMV status not recorded). Some clones in this sample may be carry-over from other donors' samples.

V gene TRBV12-3 or TRBV12-4 combines with J gene TRBJ1-4; 7 nucleotides agree with TRBD1. The CDR3 spans 19 residues. The V gene end was trimmed by 2 bases and the J gene end by 4 bases; junction bases not matched to a gene: 16. CDR3 loop: CASSLKETNDRALNEKLFF. CDR3 nucleotide sequence: TGTGCCAGCAGTTTAAAAGAAACTAATGACAGGGCGCTTAATGAAAAACTGTTTTTT.

The genes are TRBV19 and TRBJ1-1; TRBD1 aligns across 12 bases. Germline CDR1 is LNHDA and CDR2 is SQIVND (reference sequence). The CDR3 sequence is 16 residues long. V lost 5 bases, J lost 1 base, and 5 bases stayed unmatched. The CDR3 spells CASSAGTGGRNTEAFF. The CDR3 DNA follows: TGTGCCAGTAGTGCCGGGACAGGGGGCCGGAACACTGAAGCTTTCTTT.

This clonotype has just a few counts. The V call is TRBV7-6, the J call TRBJ2-1, with TRBD2 as a possible D gene (7 bases). V was shortened by 8 bases and J by 9 bases, with 32 bases between the two germline ends. The CDR3 has 18 amino acids. CDR1 is SGHVS, CDR2 FNYEAQ, per germline. The CDR3 bases are TGTGCCAGCCCTCCACCCGCACCCGGGGGGCGGAGCAGGCTTGAGCAGTTCTTC. It yields the protein CASPPPAPGGRSRLEQFF.

This clonotype occurred a few times. The chain employs TRBV7-3 and TRBJ2-1, with D possibly TRBD1 on 7 matching bases. The CDR3 contains 15 residues. The germline V gene has CDR1 SGHTA and CDR2 FQGTGA. With 2 bases removed from V and 5 bases from J, the gap between germline ends came to 13 bases. CDR3 in DNA: TGTGCCAGCAGCTTACGCCGCAGGGGGGACAATGAGCAGTTCTTC. This translates into CASSLRRRGDNEQFF.

This clonotype appeared many times. V and J are TRBV4-3 and TRBJ2-1; 9 nucleotides match TRBD1. The junction had 8 bases not matched to a gene; V was cut back by 4 bases and J by 4 bases. In germline, CDR1 is LGHNA, CDR2 YSLEER. The CDR3 runs 16 residues. The CDR3 bases are TGCGCCAGCAGCCCAAGGCCACAGGGGGCTTACAATGAGCAGTTCTTC. Its translation: CASSPRPQGAYNEQFF.

This chain links TRBV5-6 with TRBJ2-3; D may correspond to TRBD1 or TRBD2 (5 bases each). This CDR3 is 17 amino acids long. V gave up 4 bases and J gave up 0 bases, with 18 bases separating them. CDR1 is SGHDT and CDR2 is YYEEEE in the germline V gene. CDR3 nucleotides: TGTGCCAGCAGCCCAAACTTAGGGGACCCTAGCACAGATACGCAGTATTTT. This gives the protein CASSPNLGDPSTDTQYF.

V usage is TRBV5-4 and J usage is TRBJ2-3, with D possibly being TRBD1 (6 bases). Germline CDR1 is SGHNT and CDR2 is YYREEE (reference sequence). Deletions cut 4 bases from V and 4 bases from J, with 22 bases between. The CDR3 sequence is 17 residues long. Here the CDR3 DNA reads TGTGCCAGCAGCCGCAGACCGGGGACACCGAGGGCAGATACGCAGTATTTT. Its protein is CASSRRPGTPRADTQYF.

This clonotype was observed a handful of times. The rearrangement joins TRBV27 to TRBJ1-2; D gene uncertain. Germline CDR1 is MNHEY and CDR2 is SMNVEV (reference sequence). The length of the CDR3 is 15 residues. V was cut by 0 bases and J by 7 bases, with 15 bases left in between. CDR3 sequence: CASSLSRLNKRGYTF. The CDR3 coding sequence is TGTGCCAGCAGTTTATCGAGGTTAAACAAACGTGGCTACACCTTC.

In its sample, this clonotype was seen a few times. The J gene is TRBJ2-2, the V gene TRBV24-1; 11 bases align to TRBD1. Germline CDR1 is KGHDR and CDR2 is SFDVKD. V shed 4 bases and J 4 bases; nucleotides not matched to a gene: 4. This CDR3 region has 16 residues. The CDR3 region is CATSDPGTGGTGELFF. In nucleotides, the CDR3 is TGTGCCACCAGTGACCCCGGGACAGGGGGCACCGGGGAGCTGTTTTTT.

The chain carries TRBV12-3 or TRBV12-4 and TRBJ2-7, with a weak D call TRBD2 (6 bases). Trimming removed 5 bases from V and 6 bases from J, with 14 bases in between. The CDR3 is made up of 13 amino acids. The CDR3 nucleotides are TGTGCCAGCAGTGCCGAGATGGGGGGCGAGCAGTACGTC. As protein: CASSAEMGGEQYV.